The present T cell receptor (beta chain) was sequenced within a study of T cells in Graves' hyperthyroidism and ophthalmopathy. Points on this clonotype: As yet, its antigen is unknown.

Germline V gene lookup returns CDR1 MGHRA and CDR2 YSYEKL. Trimming removed 4 bases from V and 6 bases from J, with 17 bases in between. The CDR3 totals 15 residues. Study-level points and caveats: Most clonotypes expanded in thyroid above 0.001 were likewise present in blood. Onset of ophthalmopathy came a median roughly 6.5 months after the model predicted it. From stable hyperthyroidism, ophthalmopathy was separated by a 13 V-J model.

It was 10 ml of fresh peripheral blood that supplied the PBMCs. RNA transcripts gave rise to amplified TCR beta CDR3 regions. When the TCR CDR3 underwent first-round RT-PCR, the HTBI primer set was used. TCRdb analysed the multiplex PCR reads with MiXCR anew, one entry per CDR3 protein. The profile covers hundreds of thousands of distinct CDR3 sequences, with 12% to 15% appearing a single time and about a tenth taken by the ten largest. The sequencing sample was made of blood. The chain employs TRBV4-1 and TRBJ2-3; no clear D gene. This TCR was recovered from a woman aged 18 to 35 with Graves' hyperthyroidism. Written as DNA, the CDR3 is TGCGCCAGCAGCCGAATGCATATCCCCCTCGATACGCAGTATTTT. It translates to CASSRMHIPLDTQYF.